This T cell receptor beta chain appears in the sequencing data of a study of blood T cells in healthy people across ages. A sample-barcoded 5' primer and a J-beta primer mix were used in a second PCR of about 7 to 12 cycles. TCRdb processed the 5' RACE reads anew with MiXCR; each CDR3 protein has one entry. The sample holds hundreds of thousands of distinct CDR3 sequences, approximately 60% seen once. This clonotype was seen a handful of times. The CDR3 loop spans 14 amino acids. Trimming removed 6 bases at V and 1 base at J, with 12 bases between. Material for sequencing was blood. V gene TRBV12-3 or TRBV12-4 combines with J gene TRBJ2-5; D may match TRBD1 or TRBD2 (5 bases each). The origin of this receptor is a middle-aged man in good health. The CDR3 region has the DNA TGTGCCAGCAGCACTGGGGGATTCCAAGAGACCCAGTACTTC. This sequence encodes CASSTGGFQETQYF.